Detailed here is one T cell receptor (beta chain). As yet, its antigen is unknown. These data originate in a study of graft-versus-host responses after intestinal transplantation. Across the study: Among the recipients, transplants were multivisceral, liver-intestinal, or isolated intestinal. After anti-thymocyte globulin induction, recipients took tacrolimus and steroids for around three years. Study-wide points: Recipient-marrow GvH clones were detected, some having first appeared in ileum or blood.

This table comes from immunoSEQ multiplex PCR, and its TCRdb copy is limited to in-frame clones, with some not included. The sample records tens of thousands of clones, 75% to 90% being singletons. Germline V gives CDR1 SGHVS, CDR2 FNYEAQ. CDR3 length equals 15 residues. V was clipped by 0 bases and J by 2 bases, with 10 bases between them. The source is a human patient who received an intestinal transplant, so some T cells may come from the graft donor. The material sequenced was PBMCs, taken around 1,000 days after transplant. This chain links TRBV7-6 with TRBJ2-5; no reliable D call. The DNA for the CDR3 is TGTGCCAGCAGCTTAGCGGCAGCCCCGCAAGAGACCCAGTACTTC. It is translated as CASSLAAAPQETQYF.